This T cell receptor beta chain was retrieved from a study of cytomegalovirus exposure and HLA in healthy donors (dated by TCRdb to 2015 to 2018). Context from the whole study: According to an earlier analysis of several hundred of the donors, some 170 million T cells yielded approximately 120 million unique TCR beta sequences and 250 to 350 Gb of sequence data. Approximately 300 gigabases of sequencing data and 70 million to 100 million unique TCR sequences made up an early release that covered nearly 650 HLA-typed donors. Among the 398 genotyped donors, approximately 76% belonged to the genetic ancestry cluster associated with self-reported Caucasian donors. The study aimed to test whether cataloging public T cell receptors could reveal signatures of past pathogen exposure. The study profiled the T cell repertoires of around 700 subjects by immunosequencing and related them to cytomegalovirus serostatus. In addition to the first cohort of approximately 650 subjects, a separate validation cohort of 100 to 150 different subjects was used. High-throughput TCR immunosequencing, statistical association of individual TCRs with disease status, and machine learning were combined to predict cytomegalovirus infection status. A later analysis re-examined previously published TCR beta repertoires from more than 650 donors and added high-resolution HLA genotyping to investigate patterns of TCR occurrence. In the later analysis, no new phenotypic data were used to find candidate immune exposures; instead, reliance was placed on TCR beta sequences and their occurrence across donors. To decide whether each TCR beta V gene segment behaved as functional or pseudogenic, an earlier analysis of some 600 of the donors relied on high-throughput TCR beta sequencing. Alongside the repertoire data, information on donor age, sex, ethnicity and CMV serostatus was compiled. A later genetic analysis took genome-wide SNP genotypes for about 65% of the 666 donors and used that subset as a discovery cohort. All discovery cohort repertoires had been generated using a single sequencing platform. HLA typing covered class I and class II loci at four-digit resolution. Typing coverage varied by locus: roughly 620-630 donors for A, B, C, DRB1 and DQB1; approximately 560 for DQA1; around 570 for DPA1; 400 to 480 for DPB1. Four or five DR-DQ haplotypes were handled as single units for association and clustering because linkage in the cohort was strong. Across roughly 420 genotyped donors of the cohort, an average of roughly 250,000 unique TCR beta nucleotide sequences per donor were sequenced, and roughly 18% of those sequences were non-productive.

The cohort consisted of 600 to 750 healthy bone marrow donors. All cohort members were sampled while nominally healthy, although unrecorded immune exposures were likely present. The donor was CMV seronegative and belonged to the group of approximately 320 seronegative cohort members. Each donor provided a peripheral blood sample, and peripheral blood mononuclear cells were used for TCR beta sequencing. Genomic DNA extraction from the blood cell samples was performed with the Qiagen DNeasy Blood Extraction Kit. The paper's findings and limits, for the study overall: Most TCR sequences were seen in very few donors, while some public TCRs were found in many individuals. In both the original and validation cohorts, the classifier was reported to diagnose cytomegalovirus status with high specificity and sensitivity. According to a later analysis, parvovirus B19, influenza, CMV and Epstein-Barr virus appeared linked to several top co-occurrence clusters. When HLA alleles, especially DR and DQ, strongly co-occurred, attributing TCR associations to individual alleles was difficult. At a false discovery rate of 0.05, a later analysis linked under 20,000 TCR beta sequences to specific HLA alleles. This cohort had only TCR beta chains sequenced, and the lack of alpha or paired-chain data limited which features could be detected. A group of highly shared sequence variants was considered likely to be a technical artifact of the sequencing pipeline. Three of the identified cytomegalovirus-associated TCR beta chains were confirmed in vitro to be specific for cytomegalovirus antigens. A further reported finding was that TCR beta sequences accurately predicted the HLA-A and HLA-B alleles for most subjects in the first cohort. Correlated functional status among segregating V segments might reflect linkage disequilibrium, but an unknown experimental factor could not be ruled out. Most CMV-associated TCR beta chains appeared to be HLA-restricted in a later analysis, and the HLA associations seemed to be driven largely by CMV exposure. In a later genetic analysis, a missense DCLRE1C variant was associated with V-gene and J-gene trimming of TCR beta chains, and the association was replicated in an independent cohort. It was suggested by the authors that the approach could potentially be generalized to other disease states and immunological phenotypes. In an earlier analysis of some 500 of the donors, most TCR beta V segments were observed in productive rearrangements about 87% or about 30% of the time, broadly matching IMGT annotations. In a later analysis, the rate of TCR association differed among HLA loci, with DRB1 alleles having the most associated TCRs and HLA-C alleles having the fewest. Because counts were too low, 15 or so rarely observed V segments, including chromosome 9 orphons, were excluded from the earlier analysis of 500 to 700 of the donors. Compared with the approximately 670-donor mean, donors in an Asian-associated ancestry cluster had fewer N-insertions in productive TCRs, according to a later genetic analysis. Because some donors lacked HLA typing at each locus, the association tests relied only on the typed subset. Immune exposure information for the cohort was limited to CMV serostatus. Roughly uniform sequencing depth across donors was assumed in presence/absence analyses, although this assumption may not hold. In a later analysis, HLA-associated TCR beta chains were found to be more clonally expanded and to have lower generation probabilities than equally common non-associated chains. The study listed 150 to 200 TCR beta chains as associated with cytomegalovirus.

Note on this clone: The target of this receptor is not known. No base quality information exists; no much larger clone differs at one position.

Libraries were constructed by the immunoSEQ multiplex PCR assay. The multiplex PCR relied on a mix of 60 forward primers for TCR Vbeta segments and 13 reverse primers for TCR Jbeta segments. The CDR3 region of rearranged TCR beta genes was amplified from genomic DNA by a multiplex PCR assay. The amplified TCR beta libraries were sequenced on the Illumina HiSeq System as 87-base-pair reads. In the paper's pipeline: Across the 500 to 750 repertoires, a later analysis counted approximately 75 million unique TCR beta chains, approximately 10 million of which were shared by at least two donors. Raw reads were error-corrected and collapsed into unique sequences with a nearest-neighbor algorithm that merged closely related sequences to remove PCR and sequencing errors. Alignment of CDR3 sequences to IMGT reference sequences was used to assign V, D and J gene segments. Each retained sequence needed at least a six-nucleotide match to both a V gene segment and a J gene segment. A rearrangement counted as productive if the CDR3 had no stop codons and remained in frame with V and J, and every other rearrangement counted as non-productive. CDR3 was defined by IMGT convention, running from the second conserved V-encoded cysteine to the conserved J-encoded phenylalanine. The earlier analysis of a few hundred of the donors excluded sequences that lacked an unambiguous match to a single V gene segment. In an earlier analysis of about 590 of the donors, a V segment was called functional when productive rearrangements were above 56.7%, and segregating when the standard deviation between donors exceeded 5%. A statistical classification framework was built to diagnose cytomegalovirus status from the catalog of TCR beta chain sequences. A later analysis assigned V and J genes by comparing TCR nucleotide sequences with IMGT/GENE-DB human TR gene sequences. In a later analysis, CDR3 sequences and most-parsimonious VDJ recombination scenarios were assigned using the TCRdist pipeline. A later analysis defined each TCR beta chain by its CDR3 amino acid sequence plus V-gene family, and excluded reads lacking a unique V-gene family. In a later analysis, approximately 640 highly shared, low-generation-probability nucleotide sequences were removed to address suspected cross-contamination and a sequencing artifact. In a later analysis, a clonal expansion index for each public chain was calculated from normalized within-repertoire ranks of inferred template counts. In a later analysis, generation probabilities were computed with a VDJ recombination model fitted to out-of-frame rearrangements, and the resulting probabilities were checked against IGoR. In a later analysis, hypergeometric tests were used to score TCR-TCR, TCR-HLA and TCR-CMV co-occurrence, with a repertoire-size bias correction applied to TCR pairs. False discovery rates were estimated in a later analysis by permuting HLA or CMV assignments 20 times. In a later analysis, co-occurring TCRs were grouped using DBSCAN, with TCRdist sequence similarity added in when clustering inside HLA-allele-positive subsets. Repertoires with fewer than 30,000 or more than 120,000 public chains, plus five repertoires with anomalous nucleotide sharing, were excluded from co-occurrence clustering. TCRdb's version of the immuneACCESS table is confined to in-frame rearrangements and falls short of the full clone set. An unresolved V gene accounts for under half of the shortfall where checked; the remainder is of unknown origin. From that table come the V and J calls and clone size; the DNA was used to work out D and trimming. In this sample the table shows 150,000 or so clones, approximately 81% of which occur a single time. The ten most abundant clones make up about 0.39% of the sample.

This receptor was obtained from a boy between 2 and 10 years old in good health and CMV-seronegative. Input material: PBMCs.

The base sequence is TGCAGCGTTGAGTCGACTGTGGGGGGCTCCTACGAGCAGTACTTC. The encoded protein is CSVESTVGGSYEQYF. Rearrangement joined TRBV29-1 to TRBJ2-7; the best D guess is TRBD2, with 6 bases matching. Via the germline V gene, CDR1 is SQVTM and CDR2 ANQGSEA. The CDR3 covers 15 residues, taking in both the cysteine and the phenylalanine. The read is trimmed to its CDR3 DNA, 45 bases read in frame from base 1. The junction carries 15 bases between V and J, which are trimmed by 3 bases and 0 bases respectively.